This entry lists 22 T cell receptor beta chains sequenced from one sample in a study of blood T cell repertoires in COVID-19. The protocol was immunoSEQ multiplex PCR, while the TCRdb copy is restricted to in-frame clones and leaves out a portion. The table lists a few hundred thousand clones, roughly four fifths of them singletons. Material for sequencing was PBMCs or T cells enriched from blood (not recorded which). The receptors were gathered from a woman in her forties or fifties who had recovered from COVID-19.

The chain combines TRBV9 with TRBJ2-2; 9 nucleotides line up with TRBD1. J was trimmed by 4 bases and V by 2 bases; bases with no gene match: 15. The CDR3 is made up of 19 amino acids. Germline assignment: CDR1 SGDLS and CDR2 YYNGEE. CDR3 protein: CASSVRPGQGGQITGELFF. The CDR3 region has the DNA TGTGCCAGCAGCGTTCGCCCGGGACAGGGCGGACAAATCACCGGGGAGCTGTTTTTT.

This clone was detected only once. CDR3 coding DNA: TGTGCCAGCTCACCCCTAAGTCGGGAGACCCAGTACTTC. Translation: CASSPLSRETQYF. The rearrangement joins TRBV18 to TRBJ2-5; D remains ambiguous. Trimming left V 3 bases short and J 5 bases short, with 10 bases between. From germline, CDR1 is KGHSH and CDR2 LQKENI. The CDR3 has 13 amino acids.

The gene calls are TRBV7-2 and TRBJ2-3; 10 bases align to TRBD2. Germline V gene sequence: CDR1 SGHTA, CDR2 FQGNSA. V was pared by 1 base and J by 2 bases, with 6 bases of the junction left unmatched. The CDR3 has 17 residues. The CDR3 sequence is CASSLEAGGLFTDTQYF. The CDR3 region has the DNA TGTGCCAGCAGCTTAGAAGCGGGGGGGCTGTTCACAGATACGCAGTATTTT.

The genes are TRBV11-3 and TRBJ2-7; TRBD1 matches 7 bases. Losses at the gene ends were 8 bases for V and 0 bases for J; bases not matched to a gene: 16. From germline, CDR1 is SGHNT and CDR2 YENEEA. This CDR3 is 17 amino acids long. For the CDR3, the DNA is TGTGCCAGCCGCCGAGCTGCGGGCCGGGACAGCTCCTACGAGCAGTACTTC. As protein: CASRRAAGRDSSYEQYF.

This clone was found once. The V gene is TRBV5-4, the J gene TRBJ2-7; 9 positions match TRBD1. This CDR3 is built from 15 residues. Germline V gene sequence: CDR1 SGHNT, CDR2 YYREEE (reference sequence). V shed 0 bases, J shed 2 bases, and the junction held 3 bases outside the gene matches. The CDR3 nucleotides are TGTGCCAGCAGCTTGGGGGGACAGGGACCCTACGAGCAGTACTTC. It specifies CASSLGGQGPYEQYF.

The chain uses TRBV19 and TRBJ2-7; TRBD2 might be the D (6 bases). Trimming took 4 bases from V and 2 from J, leaving 12 bases between them. The CDR3 is made up of 14 amino acids. Per the germline V gene, CDR1 is LNHDA and CDR2 is SQIVND (reference sequence). The CDR3 loop reads CASSRGGRTYEQYF. The DNA for the CDR3 is TGTGCCAGTAGTAGAGGAGGGAGAACCTACGAGCAGTACTTC.

The rearrangement links TRBV6-4 to TRBJ2-3; D may be TRBD1 (6 bases). The CDR3 contains 13 residues. The V gene lost 6 bases and the J gene lost 7 bases, with 14 bases spanning the gap. Germline assignment: CDR1 MRHNA and CDR2 SNTAGT. CDR3 sequence reads: CASSQTRGNTQYF. The CDR3 bases are TGTGCCAGCAGCCAAACGAGGGGGAATACGCAGTATTTT.

The chain employs TRBV19 and TRBJ1-2; no definite D call. CDR1 LNHDA and CDR2 SQIVND come from the germline V gene (reference sequence). The length of the CDR3 is 14 residues. Trimming took 5 bases from V and 3 from J, leaving 13 bases between them. Here the CDR3 reads CASSPGGLDYGYTF. CDR3 sequence (DNA): TGTGCCAGTAGTCCAGGAGGGTTGGACTATGGCTACACCTTC.

V is TRBV4-3 and J is TRBJ2-1; tentatively, D is TRBD2 (5 bases). V was pared by 1 base and J by 5 bases, with 6 bases between. Germline-derived CDR1 and CDR2 are LGHNA and YSLEER. The CDR3 runs to 13 residues. The CDR3 protein is CASSQAGNNEQFF. The CDR3 nucleotides are TGCGCCAGCAGCCAAGCGGGGAACAATGAGCAGTTCTTC.

The rearrangement links TRBV5-5 to TRBJ1-1; 10 nucleotides match TRBD1. CDR1 SGHKS and CDR2 YYEKEE come from the germline V gene (reference sequence). CDR3 length: 14 amino acids. J gave up 3 bases and V 2 bases, and 1 base lay outside the gene matches. CDR3 sequence (DNA): TGTGCCAGCAGCTTTGGGACAGGGGACACTGAAGCTTTCTTT. As protein: CASSFGTGDTEAFF.

The chain combines TRBV25-1 with TRBJ1-2, with 7 bases identical to TRBD1. V was clipped by 8 bases and J by 14 bases; unmatched bases: 14. The germline gives CDR1 MGHDK, CDR2 SYGVNS. CDR3 length: 12 residues. The CDR3 region is CASASLDRAVTF. CDR3 in DNA: TGTGCCAGCGCCAGCCTCGACAGGGCCGTAACCTTC.

This clone came up a few times. The CDR3 is CATSRAGQGLAPLHF. The CDR3 region has the DNA TGTGCCACCAGCCGTGCCGGACAGGGTCTTGCACCCCTCCACTTT. The V gene is TRBV15, the J gene TRBJ1-6; 8 nucleotides agree with TRBD1. The CDR3 spans 15 residues. V gave up 5 bases and J gave up 11 bases; unmatched junction bases: 11. Germline CDR1 and CDR2: LNHNV and YYDKDF (reference sequence).

This chain joins TRBV19 and TRBJ2-7; unclear D gene. This CDR3 has 15 amino acids. CDR1 is LNHDA, CDR2 SQIVND, per germline (reference sequence). Deletions cut 2 bases from V and 2 bases from J, with 13 bases between. Written as DNA, the CDR3 is TGTGCCAGTAGTATATCATCCCTCGAGCCCTACGAGCAGTACTTC. Its protein is CASSISSLEPYEQYF.

This chain links TRBV6-5 with TRBJ1-5; maybe TRBD1 (5 bases). This CDR3 has 13 residues. V was trimmed by 10 bases and J by 4 bases, leaving 14 bases between them. Looked up from germline, CDR1 is MNHEY and CDR2 is SVGAGI. CDR3 loop: CATHRGVNQPQHF. CDR3 nucleotides: TGTGCCACCCACCGGGGGGTGAATCAGCCCCAGCATTTT.

This chain joins TRBV12-5 and TRBJ1-1, with 8 nucleotides matching TRBD1. The length of the CDR3 is 15 residues. V was clipped by 6 bases and J by 3 bases; unmatched bases: 9. Germline V gives CDR1 LGHNT, CDR2 FRNRAP. The CDR3 bases are TGTGCTAGTGGAGGCCAAACAGGGGGGTACACTGAAGCTTTCTTT. It encodes CASGGQTGGYTEAFF.

The rearrangement uses TRBV27 and TRBJ1-2; 8 nucleotides match TRBD1. The CDR3 sequence is 13 residues long. The ends lost 6 bases at V and 3 bases at J; junction bases unmatched: 3. Germline V gene lookup returns CDR1 MNHEY and CDR2 SMNVEV (reference sequence). In nucleotides, the CDR3 is TGTGCCAGCAGCGTGACAGGGGACTATGGCTACACCTTC. Amino acid sequence: CASSVTGDYGYTF.

This rearrangement joins TRBV6-5 to TRBJ2-2, with TRBD2 matching 11 bases. The CDR3 runs 15 residues. V was clipped by 10 bases and J by 5 bases; unmatched bases: 9. Germline V lookup: CDR1 MNHEY, CDR2 SVGAGI. The CDR3 is CATLSSGRLTGELFF. The CDR3 DNA sequence: TGTGCCACCCTATCTAGCGGGAGGTTGACCGGGGAGCTGTTTTTT.

The chain joins TRBV3-1 (or the pseudogene TRBV3-2) to TRBJ1-2; D unclear. V lost 4 bases, J lost 0 bases, and 18 bases lay in between. Germline V gene sequence: CDR1 LGHDT, CDR2 YNNKEL (reference sequence). The CDR3 totals 17 residues. The CDR3, as DNA: TGTGCCAGCAGCCTAGCATGGTCCGCCACTTCTAACTATGGCTACACCTTC. It yields the protein CASSLAWSATSNYGYTF.

The chain is built from TRBV5-5 and TRBJ1-1; maybe TRBD1 (6 bases). The V gene lost 3 bases and the J gene lost 2 bases, with 11 bases spanning the gap. CDR1 is SGHKS and CDR2 is YYEKEE in the germline V gene (reference sequence). The CDR3 has 14 amino acids. The CDR3 sequence is CASSWGQLNTEAFF. The CDR3 coding sequence is TGTGCCAGCAGCTGGGGACAATTAAACACTGAAGCTTTCTTT.

The table lists this clone with a few counts. In DNA form, the CDR3 reads TGCAGCACCGGTGCGGGACAGGGGGGCGGAGGCGATATCGCTTTCTTT. As protein: CSTGAGQGGGGDIAFF. J is TRBJ1-1 and V is TRBV29-1; 11 bases match TRBD1. CDR3 size: 16 residues. J gave up 11 bases and V 8 bases, and 22 bases lay outside the gene matches. Germline V gene sequence: CDR1 SQVTM, CDR2 ANQGSEA.

This clone was seen repeatedly, ten times or more. J is TRBJ1-2 and V is TRBV30; a weak D match, TRBD1 (5 bases). The V and J ends lost 2 bases and 4 bases respectively, with 20 bases between them. CDR3 length: 16 amino acids. Germline V gives CDR1 GTSNPN, CDR2 SVGIG (reference sequence). This chain's CDR3 is CAWSILWGPGGYGYTF. CDR3 in DNA: TGTGCCTGGAGTATTTTGTGGGGCCCGGGGGGCTATGGCTACACCTTC.

J is TRBJ1-5 and V is TRBV9; unclear D gene. Between the trimmed V and J ends, which lost 0 bases and 2 bases, there was a span of 9 bases. CDR1 is SGDLS and CDR2 is YYNGEE in the germline V gene. The CDR3 totals 15 residues. CDR3 amino acids: CASSVGPIGNQPQHF. The CDR3 nucleotides are TGTGCCAGCAGCGTAGGGCCGATCGGCAATCAGCCCCAGCATTTT.